This TCR beta chain was obtained from a study of CD8 T cells in Susac syndrome. Study-wide context: Patients with Susac syndrome were, at the time of blood collection, therapy-naive, maintained on corticosteroids, or maintained on intravenous immunoglobulin alone. Points from the study as a whole: The number of individuals included in the study's TCR sequencing and HLA analysis was acknowledged as relatively small.

Negative isolation was used for CD8+ and CD4+ T cells and FACS enrichment for TEMRA cells. RNA in amounts of about 0.45 to 1 ug was reverse transcribed with random hexamers. With immunoSEQ multiplex PCR, TCR beta CDR3 was amplified across 54 Vbeta and 13 Jbeta. TCRdb ran MiXCR on the immunoSEQ multiplex PCR reads and lists one entry per CDR3 protein. The sample has 170,000 or so distinct CDR3 sequences, approximately 94% seen once. Regarding this clonotype: As yet, its antigen is unknown.

The specimen sequenced was CD4+ T cells from PBMCs. This sequence was found in a human donor with Susac syndrome.

CDR3 amino acids: CASSLSGLSSNEQFF. In DNA, the CDR3 is TGTGCCAGCAGCCTGAGCGGGCTCTCGAGCAATGAGCAGTTCTTC. The genes are TRBV7-9 and TRBJ2-1; perhaps TRBD2 as D (6 bases). The CDR3 consists of 15 residues. The V gene's germline CDR1 is SEHNR and CDR2 FQNEAQ (reference sequence). Deletions cut 5 bases from V and 6 bases from J, with 17 bases between.